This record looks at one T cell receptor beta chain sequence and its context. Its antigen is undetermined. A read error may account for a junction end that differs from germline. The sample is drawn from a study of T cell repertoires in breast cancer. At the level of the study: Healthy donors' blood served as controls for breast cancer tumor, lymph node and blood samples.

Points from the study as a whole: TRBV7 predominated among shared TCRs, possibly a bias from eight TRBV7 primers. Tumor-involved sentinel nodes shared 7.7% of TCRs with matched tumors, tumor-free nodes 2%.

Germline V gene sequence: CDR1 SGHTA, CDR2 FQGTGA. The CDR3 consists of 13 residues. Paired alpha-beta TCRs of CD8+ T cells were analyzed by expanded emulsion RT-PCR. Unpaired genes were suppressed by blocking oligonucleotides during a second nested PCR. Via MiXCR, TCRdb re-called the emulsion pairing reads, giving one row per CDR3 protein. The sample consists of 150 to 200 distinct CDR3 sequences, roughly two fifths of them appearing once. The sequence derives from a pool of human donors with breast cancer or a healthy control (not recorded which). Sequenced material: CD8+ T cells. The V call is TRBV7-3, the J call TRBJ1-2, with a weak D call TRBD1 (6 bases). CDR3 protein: CASILSGGYGCTF. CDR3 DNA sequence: TGTGCCAGCATCTTAAGCGGGGGCTATGGCTGCACCTTC.